The T cell receptor beta chain under discussion was sequenced for a study of technical replicates of blood from a handful of donors. Clones were sequenced by immunoSEQ multiplex PCR, and TCRdb holds only the in-frame ones, with some missing. Among over 75,000 clones listed, around 97% were seen once. Sequenced material: T cells isolated from PBMCs. This TCR derives from a human donor in good health.

DNA for the CDR3: TGTGCTGGGGGGAGCGGGAGGCCCTACGAGCAGTACTTC. Amino acid sequence: CAGGSGRPYEQYF. This chain joins TRBV9 and TRBJ2-7, with 9 positions matching TRBD2. CDR1 is SGDLS, CDR2 YYNGEE, per germline. This CDR3 is built from 13 residues.